This TCR beta chain was documented in a study of identical twins. J gave up 4 bases and V 7 bases, and 3 bases lay outside the gene matches. CDR3 size: 14 residues. A universal primer site was created by template switching, with the cDNA bearing unique molecular identifiers. TCRdb processed the 5' RACE reads anew with MiXCR; each CDR3 protein has one entry. This table holds hundreds of thousands of distinct CDR3 sequences, roughly a tenth found once. Sequences were obtained from memory (CD45RO+) T cells sorted from blood. The chain recombines TRBV12-3 or TRBV12-4 with TRBJ2-1; TRBD2 agrees at 11 bases. The receptor was isolated from a woman between 18 and 29 years old in good health. CDR3 bases: TGTGCCAGCACGGCTAGCGGGGGGTACAATGAGCAGTTCTTC. Translation: CASTASGGYNEQFF.